These 22 T cell receptor beta chains were sequenced from one sample in a study of T cell repertoires in cytomegalovirus infection. No cognate antigen is known for these TCRs. Each CDR3 protein gets one entry after TCRdb re-called the reads with MiXCR. The sample yields some 900,000 distinct CDR3 sequences, around a third seen once. The sample here was cultured CD8+ T cells from PBMCs, taken from culture after CMV antigen stimulation. Receptor source: a human donor in good health (CMV status not recorded). Some clones in this sample may be carry-over from other donors' samples.

This clonotype came up a few times. This sequence joins TRBV6-2 or TRBV6-3 and TRBJ2-1; 11 nucleotides align to TRBD2. The length of the CDR3 is 15 residues. Germline V gene data show CDR1 as MNHEY and CDR2 as SVGEGT. V lost 4 bases to trimming and J lost 4 bases; unmatched junction nucleotides: 3. The CDR3 nucleotides are TGTGCCAGCAGTTCGACTAGCGGGGTATACAATGAGCAGTTCTTC. Protein: CASSSTSGVYNEQFF.

This clonotype was counted a few times. The CDR3 sequence is CASTLSGEQFF. The CDR3 DNA reads TGTGCCAGCACCCTATCCGGAGAGCAGTTCTTC. The rearrangement uses TRBV11-2 and TRBJ2-1; D not certain. V was cut by 7 bases and J by 10 bases, with 11 bases left in between. CDR1 is SGHAT, CDR2 FQNNGV, per germline. The CDR3 runs to 11 residues.

The gene calls are TRBV6-2 or TRBV6-3 and TRBJ1-2, with 7 bases matching TRBD1. The trim removed 6 bases at V and 1 base at J, leaving 5 bases unmatched. Germline CDR1 MNHEY, CDR2 SVGEGT. The CDR3 has 14 residues. The DNA for the CDR3 is TGTGCCAGCAGCGGACAGGACATTAACTATGGCTACACCTTC. Translating it yields CASSGQDINYGYTF.

This chain links TRBV13 with TRBJ2-5, with D unresolved. Trimming removed 4 bases from V and 3 bases from J, with 12 bases in between. The germline CDR1 and CDR2 sequences are PRHDT and FYEKMQ (reference sequence). This CDR3 is 14 amino acids long. This chain's CDR3 is CASSSRLGKETQYF. CDR3 in DNA: TGTGCCAGCAGCTCGAGGCTCGGCAAAGAGACCCAGTACTTC.

This clonotype appeared many times. V usage is TRBV7-6 and J usage is TRBJ2-7; D may correspond to TRBD1 or TRBD2 (5 bases each). This CDR3 is 13 amino acids long. Germline CDR1 SGHVS, CDR2 FNYEAQ. V lost 4 bases, J lost 3 bases, and 10 bases lay in between. CDR3 region: CASSYRDGYEQYF. Written as DNA, the CDR3 is TGTGCCAGCAGCTACCGGGACGGCTACGAGCAGTACTTC.

The chain couples TRBV6-1 to TRBJ2-3; 8 positions match TRBD1. The CDR3 length is 15 residues. From germline, CDR1 is MNHNS and CDR2 SASEGT. With V trimmed by 8 bases and J by 1 base, 8 bases remained unmatched. The CDR3 DNA follows: TGTGCCAGCGGGGGCAGGGGGCTTGGCACAGATACGCAGTATTTT. Protein: CASGGRGLGTDTQYF.

The V and J genes are TRBV29-1 and TRBJ1-1; 11 nucleotides line up with TRBD1. CDR3 size: 18 residues. Per the germline V gene, CDR1 is SQVTM and CDR2 is ANQGSEA. V shed 2 bases and J 0 bases; nucleotides not matched to a gene: 11. The CDR3 DNA reads TGCAGCGTTGAAATCGAACCGGGACAGGGGGTAGTGAACACTGAAGCTTTCTTT. This codes for CSVEIEPGQGVVNTEAFF.

The genes are TRBV4-1 and TRBJ1-1, with TRBD1 matching over 8 bases. This CDR3 has 19 residues. Looked up from germline, CDR1 is MGHRA and CDR2 is YSYEKL. V shed 0 bases, J shed 1 base, and the junction held 13 bases outside the gene matches. CDR3 sequence: CASSQDPGQEESWNTEAFF. CDR3 bases: TGCGCCAGCAGCCAAGACCCGGGACAGGAAGAATCTTGGAACACTGAAGCTTTCTTT.

This clonotype was detected a few times. The chain links TRBV7-8 to TRBJ1-1; D is unresolved. V was cut by 1 base and J by 3 bases, with 9 bases left in between. This CDR3 is built from 14 residues. The germline CDR1 and CDR2 sequences are SGHVS and FQNEAQ. The CDR3 reads CASSLGRAYTEAFF. CDR3 nucleotide sequence: TGTGCCAGCAGCTTAGGACGAGCCTACACTGAAGCTTTCTTT.

Ten or more counts support this clonotype. The rearrangement links TRBV7-6 to TRBJ2-1, with D possibly TRBD2 on 6 matching bases. The CDR3 runs 17 residues. The V and J ends lost 1 base and 6 bases respectively, with 19 bases between them. The V gene's germline CDR1 is SGHVS and CDR2 FNYEAQ. CDR3 residues: CASSLEGPGLSTNEQFF. The CDR3 nucleotides are TGTGCCAGCAGCTTAGAAGGACCGGGACTCTCCACCAATGAGCAGTTCTTC.

The chain combines TRBV4-3 with TRBJ2-5; 9 bases fit TRBD2. With 5 bases clipped from V and 5 bases from J, the junction kept 15 bases outside the gene matches. From germline, CDR1 is LGHNA and CDR2 YSLEER. The CDR3 loop spans 17 amino acids. This chain's CDR3 is CASSEALLTSGWETQYF. CDR3 coding DNA: TGCGCCAGCAGCGAAGCCCTCCTAACTAGCGGGTGGGAGACCCAGTACTTC.

The J gene is TRBJ2-2, the V gene TRBV19, with TRBD2 matching 13 bases. This CDR3 region has 17 residues. Germline loops: CDR1 LNHDA, CDR2 SQIVND (reference sequence). Trimming took 1 base from V and 5 from J; bases not matched to a gene: 4. The CDR3 loop reads CASSIGLAGGKTGELFF. CDR3 in DNA: TGTGCCAGTAGTATAGGACTAGCGGGGGGAAAGACCGGGGAGCTGTTTTTT.

The chain employs TRBV12-3 or TRBV12-4 and TRBJ2-6; 8 bases fit TRBD1. The CDR3 spans 16 residues. Trimming at V came to 10 bases and at J to 0 bases, leaving 8 bases not matched to a gene. The CDR3 coding sequence is TGTGCCACCCTAGGACAGGGTAACTCTGGGGCCAACGTCCTGACTTTC. It codes for CATLGQGNSGANVLTF.

This clonotype has at least ten counts. J is TRBJ2-5 and V is TRBV7-2; D may be TRBD2 (6 bases). This CDR3 is 14 amino acids long. V was clipped by 6 bases and J by 1 base, with 12 bases between them. Germline V gene data show CDR1 as SGHTA and CDR2 as FQGNSA. The DNA of the CDR3 is TGTGCCAGCAGGGCAGCGGGTACCCAAGAGACCCAGTACTTC. This encodes CASRAAGTQETQYF.

The rearrangement uses TRBV28 and TRBJ2-5, with 7 bases lining up with TRBD1. This CDR3 has 16 amino acids. Germline assignment: CDR1 MDHEN and CDR2 SYDVKM. The trim removed 5 bases at V and 5 bases at J, leaving 14 bases unmatched. The CDR3 nucleotides are TGTGCCAGCAGTACCCATGGGGACAGCCTGTGGGAGACCCAGTACTTC. Its protein product is CASSTHGDSLWETQYF.

This rearrangement joins TRBV4-1 to TRBJ1-2; D unresolved. The length of the CDR3 is 14 residues. V dropped 0 bases and J dropped 5 bases, with 10 bases sitting between them. Germline CDR1 MGHRA, CDR2 YSYEKL. CDR3 sequence reads: CASSQEAGPYGYTF. CDR3 nucleotides: TGCGCCAGCAGCCAAGAAGCAGGACCTTATGGCTACACCTTC.

The J gene is TRBJ1-1, the V gene TRBV27; 7 bases agree with TRBD1. CDR1 is MNHEY, CDR2 SMNVEV, per germline (reference sequence). The CDR3 sequence is 17 residues long. Trimming took 4 bases from V and 0 from J; bases not matched to a gene: 11. CDR3: CASSWDSGGPMNTEAFF. The CDR3 nucleotides are TGTGCCAGCAGTTGGGACAGCGGGGGCCCAATGAACACTGAAGCTTTCTTT.

The V call is TRBV4-2, the J call TRBJ2-3, with 8 bases matching TRBD2. V gave up 1 base and J gave up 3 bases; unmatched junction bases: 12. The V gene's germline CDR1 is LGHNA and CDR2 YNFKEQ. The CDR3 runs to 18 residues. The CDR3 sequence: CASSQAVVSGGATDTQYF. CDR3 in DNA: TGTGCCAGCAGCCAAGCCGTTGTCTCCGGGGGGGCAACAGATACGCAGTATTTT.

This clonotype has a handful of counts. The chain has TRBV20-1 and TRBJ2-7, with 8 nucleotides matching TRBD1. Per the germline V gene, CDR1 is DFQATT and CDR2 is SNEGSKA (reference sequence). The J segment lost 3 bases and the V segment lost 0 bases, leaving 10 bases of the junction unmatched. CDR3 length: 16 amino acids. The CDR3 region is CSARDKGTGTYYEQYF. CDR3 coding DNA: TGCAGTGCTAGAGATAAAGGGACAGGTACCTACTACGAGCAGTACTTC.

There are many counts of this clonotype. The chain uses TRBV7-2 and TRBJ1-6, with D uncertain. The CDR3 consists of 13 residues. V was cut by 2 bases and J by 7 bases, with 6 bases left in between. CDR1 is SGHTA and CDR2 is FQGNSA in the germline V gene. The CDR3 spells CASSLTGNSPLHF. CDR3 in DNA: TGTGCCAGCAGCTTAACGGGGAATTCACCCCTCCACTTT.

This clonotype was picked up many times. This sequence joins TRBV7-9 and TRBJ2-7, with no clear D. The CDR3 totals 12 residues. Trimming took 5 bases from V and 4 from J, leaving 9 bases between them. CDR1 and CDR2 from the germline V gene are SEHNR and FQNEAQ (reference sequence). The CDR3 here is CASSSTHYEQYV. The CDR3 bases are TGTGCCAGCAGCAGTACCCATTACGAGCAGTACGTC.

The rearrangement links TRBV5-4 to TRBJ2-3, with 12 bases fitting TRBD2. In germline, CDR1 is SGHNT, CDR2 YYREEE (reference sequence). Trimming cost V 5 bases and J 2 bases; bases outside gene matches: 9. The CDR3 runs 17 residues. The CDR3 region is CASRQGLAGSDTDTQYF. In DNA form, the CDR3 reads TGTGCCAGCAGGCAAGGACTAGCGGGGAGCGACACAGATACGCAGTATTTT.